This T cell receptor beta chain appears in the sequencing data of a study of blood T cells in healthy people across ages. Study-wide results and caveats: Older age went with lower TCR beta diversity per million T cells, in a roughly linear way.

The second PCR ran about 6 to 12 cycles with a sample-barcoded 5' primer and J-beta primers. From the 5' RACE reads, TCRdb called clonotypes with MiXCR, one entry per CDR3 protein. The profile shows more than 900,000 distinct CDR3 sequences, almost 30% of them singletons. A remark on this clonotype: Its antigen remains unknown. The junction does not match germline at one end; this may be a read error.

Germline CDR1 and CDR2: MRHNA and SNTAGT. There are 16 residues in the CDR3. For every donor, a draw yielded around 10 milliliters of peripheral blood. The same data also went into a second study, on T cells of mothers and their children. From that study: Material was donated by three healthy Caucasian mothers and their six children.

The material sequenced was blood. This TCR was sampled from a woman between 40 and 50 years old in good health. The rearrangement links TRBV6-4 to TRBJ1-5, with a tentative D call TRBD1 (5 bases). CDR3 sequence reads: CASSDPTALSNRPQHF. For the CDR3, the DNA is TGTGCCAGCAGTGACCCGACAGCCCTTAGCAATCGGCCCCAGCATTTT.